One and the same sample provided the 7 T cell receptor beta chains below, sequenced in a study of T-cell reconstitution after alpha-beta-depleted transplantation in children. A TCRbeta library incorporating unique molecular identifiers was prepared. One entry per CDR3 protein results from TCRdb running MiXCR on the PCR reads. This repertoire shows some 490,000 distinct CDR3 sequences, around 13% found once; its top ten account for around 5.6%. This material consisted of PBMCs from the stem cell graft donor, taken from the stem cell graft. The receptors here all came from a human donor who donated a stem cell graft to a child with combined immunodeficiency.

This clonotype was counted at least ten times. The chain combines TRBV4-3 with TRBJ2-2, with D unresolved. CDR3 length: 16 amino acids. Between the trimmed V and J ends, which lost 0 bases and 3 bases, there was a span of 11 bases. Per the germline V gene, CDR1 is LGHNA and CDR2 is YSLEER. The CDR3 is CASSQDHGRYTGELFF. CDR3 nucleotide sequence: TGCGCCAGCAGCCAAGATCACGGGCGCTACACCGGGGAGCTGTTTTTT.

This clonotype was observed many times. The CDR3 loop is CAWSVAGLTDTQYF. CDR3 coding DNA: TGTGCCTGGAGTGTTGCGGGACTCACAGATACGCAGTATTTT. The V gene is TRBV30, the J gene TRBJ2-3; tentatively, D is TRBD2 (6 bases). Germline CDR1 GTSNPN, CDR2 SVGIG (reference sequence). V gave up 0 bases and J gave up 2 bases, with 9 bases separating them. This CDR3 is built from 14 residues.

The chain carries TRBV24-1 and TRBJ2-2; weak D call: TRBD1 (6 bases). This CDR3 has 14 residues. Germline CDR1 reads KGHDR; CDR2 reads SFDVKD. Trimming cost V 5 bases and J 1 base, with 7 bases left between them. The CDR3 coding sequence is TGTGCCACCAGTGCGGACAGGAACACCGGGGAGCTGTTTTTT. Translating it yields CATSADRNTGELFF.

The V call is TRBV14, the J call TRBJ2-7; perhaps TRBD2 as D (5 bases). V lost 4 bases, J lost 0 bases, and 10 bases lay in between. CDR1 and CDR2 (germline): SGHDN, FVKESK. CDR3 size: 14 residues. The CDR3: CASSPGGISYEQYF. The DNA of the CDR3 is TGTGCCAGCAGCCCCGGAGGTATCTCCTACGAGCAGTACTTC. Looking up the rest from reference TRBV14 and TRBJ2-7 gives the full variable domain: EAGVTQFPSHSVIEKGQTVTLRCDPISGHDNLYWYRRVMGKEIKFLLHFVKESKQDESGMPNNRFLAERTGGTYSTLKVQPAELEDSGVYFCASSPGGISYEQYFGPGTRLTVT.

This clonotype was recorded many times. The CDR3 region is CASSNRGGYTF. CDR3 bases: TGTGCCAGCAGCAACAGGGGTGGCTACACCTTC. The chain links TRBV12-3 or TRBV12-4 to TRBJ1-2; 7 bases are shared with TRBD1. The trim removed 6 bases at V and 7 bases at J, leaving 2 bases unmatched. The CDR3 consists of 11 residues.

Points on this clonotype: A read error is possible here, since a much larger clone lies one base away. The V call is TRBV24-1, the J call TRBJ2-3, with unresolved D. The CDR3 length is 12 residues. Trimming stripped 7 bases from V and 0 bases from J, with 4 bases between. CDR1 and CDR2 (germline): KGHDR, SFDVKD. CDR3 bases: TGTGCCACCAGCGTAAGCACAGATACGCAGTATTTT. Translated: CATSVSTDTQYF.

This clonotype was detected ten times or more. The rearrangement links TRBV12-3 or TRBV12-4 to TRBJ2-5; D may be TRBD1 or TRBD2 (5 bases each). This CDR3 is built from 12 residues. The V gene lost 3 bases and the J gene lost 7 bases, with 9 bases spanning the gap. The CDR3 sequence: CASSFGGGTQYF. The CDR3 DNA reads TGTGCCAGCAGTTTTGGGGGTGGGACCCAGTACTTC.